Here is one TCR beta chain with its context. The J segment lost 2 bases and the V segment lost 4 bases, leaving 1 base of the junction unmatched. There are 14 residues in the CDR3. The V gene's germline CDR1 is LGHDT and CDR2 YNNKEL (reference sequence). The data were obtained in a study of control samples from healthy donors and cancer patients. Method: immunoSEQ multiplex PCR; TCRdb's copy keeps in-frame clones and lacks some. Among 100,000 or so clones, approximately 90% were seen once, and the ten largest hold approximately 7.8%. V gene TRBV3-1 (or the pseudogene TRBV3-2) combines with J gene TRBJ2-2, with 7 nucleotides matching TRBD1. This TCR derives from a man aged 25-40 years in good health. Sequences were obtained from blood. This CDR3 is CASSRTGNTGELFF. The DNA for the CDR3 is TGTGCCAGCAGCCGGACAGGAAACACCGGGGAGCTGTTTTTT.